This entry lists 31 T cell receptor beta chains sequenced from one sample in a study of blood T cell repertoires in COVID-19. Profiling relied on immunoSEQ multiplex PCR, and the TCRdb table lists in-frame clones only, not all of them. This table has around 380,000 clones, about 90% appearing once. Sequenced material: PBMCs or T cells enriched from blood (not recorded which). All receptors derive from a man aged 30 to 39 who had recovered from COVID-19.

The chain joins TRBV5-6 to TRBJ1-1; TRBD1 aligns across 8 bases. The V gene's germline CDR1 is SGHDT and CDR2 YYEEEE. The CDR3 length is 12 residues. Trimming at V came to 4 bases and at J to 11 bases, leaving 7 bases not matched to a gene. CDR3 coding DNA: TGTGCCAGCAGCCTCGGACAGGGAGGGGCTTTCTTT. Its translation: CASSLGQGGAFF.

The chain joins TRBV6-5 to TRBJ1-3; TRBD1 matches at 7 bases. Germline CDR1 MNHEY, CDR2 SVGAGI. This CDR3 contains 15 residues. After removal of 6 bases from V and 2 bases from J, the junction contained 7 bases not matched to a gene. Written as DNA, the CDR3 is TGTGCCAGCAGACCTACAGGGGCTCCTGGAAACACCATATATTTT. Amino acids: CASRPTGAPGNTIYF.

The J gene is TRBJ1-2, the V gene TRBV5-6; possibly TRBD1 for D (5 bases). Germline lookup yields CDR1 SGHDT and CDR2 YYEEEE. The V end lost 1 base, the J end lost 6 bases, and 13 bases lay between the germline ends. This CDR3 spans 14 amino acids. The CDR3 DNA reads TGTGCCAGCAGCTTGTCATGGGGGACTCATGGCTACACCTTC. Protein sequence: CASSLSWGTHGYTF.

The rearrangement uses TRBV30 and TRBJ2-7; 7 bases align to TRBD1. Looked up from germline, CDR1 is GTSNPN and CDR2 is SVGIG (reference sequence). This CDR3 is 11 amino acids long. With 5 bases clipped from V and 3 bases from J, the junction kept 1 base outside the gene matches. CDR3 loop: CAWGDSYEQYF. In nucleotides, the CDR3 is TGTGCCTGGGGGGACAGCTACGAGCAGTACTTC. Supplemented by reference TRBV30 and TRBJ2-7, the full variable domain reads SQTIHQWPATLVQPVGSPLSLECTVEGTSNPNLYWYRQAAGRGLQLLFYSVGIGQISSEVPQNLSASRPQDRQFILSSKKLLLSDSGFYLCAWGDSYEQYFGPGTRLTVT.

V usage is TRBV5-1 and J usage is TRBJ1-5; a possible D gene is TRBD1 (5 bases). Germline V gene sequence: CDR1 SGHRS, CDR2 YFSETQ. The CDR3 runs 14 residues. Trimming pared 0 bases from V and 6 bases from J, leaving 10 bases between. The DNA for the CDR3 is TGCGCCAGCAGCTTGGATGGGGCTTCTCAGCCCCAGCATTTT. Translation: CASSLDGASQPQHF.

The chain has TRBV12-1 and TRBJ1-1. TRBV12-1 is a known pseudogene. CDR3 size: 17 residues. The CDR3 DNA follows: TGTGCCAGCAGCGCGGGTGGAGGGTTTTGGAGGTTGACTGAAGCTTTCTTT. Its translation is CASSAGGGFWRLTEAFF.

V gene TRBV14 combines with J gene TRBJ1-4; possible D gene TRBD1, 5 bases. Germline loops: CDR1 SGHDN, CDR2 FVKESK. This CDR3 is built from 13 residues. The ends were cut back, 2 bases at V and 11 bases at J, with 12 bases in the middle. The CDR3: CASSQFDSSKLFF. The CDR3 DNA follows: TGTGCCAGCAGCCAATTTGACAGTTCGAAACTGTTTTTT. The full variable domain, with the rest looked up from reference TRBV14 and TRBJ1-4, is EAGVTQFPSHSVIEKGQTVTLRCDPISGHDNLYWYRRVMGKEIKFLLHFVKESKQDESGMPNNRFLAERTGGTYSTLKVQPAELEDSGVYFCASSQFDSSKLFFGSGTQLSVL.

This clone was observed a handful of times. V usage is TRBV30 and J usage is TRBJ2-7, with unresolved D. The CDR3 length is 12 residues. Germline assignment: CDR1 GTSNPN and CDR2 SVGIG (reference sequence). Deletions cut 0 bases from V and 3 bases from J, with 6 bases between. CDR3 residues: CAWSVISYEQYF. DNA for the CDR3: TGTGCCTGGAGTGTAATCAGCTACGAGCAGTACTTC.

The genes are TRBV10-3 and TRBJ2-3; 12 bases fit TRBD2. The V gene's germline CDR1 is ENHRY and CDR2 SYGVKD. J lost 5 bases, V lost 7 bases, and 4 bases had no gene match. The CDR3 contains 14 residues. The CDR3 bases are TGTGCCATCATGCTAGCGGGGGGGCAAGATACGCAGTATTTT. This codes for CAIMLAGGQDTQYF.

DNA of the CDR3: TGTGCCAGCGGCCTCTCCCGTGGAGATACGCAGTATTTT. This codes for CASGLSRGDTQYF. The chain carries TRBV2 and TRBJ2-3; unclear D gene. CDR1 and CDR2 (germline): SNHLY, FYNNEI. V shed 8 bases and J shed 5 bases, with 14 bases lying between them. The CDR3 consists of 13 residues.

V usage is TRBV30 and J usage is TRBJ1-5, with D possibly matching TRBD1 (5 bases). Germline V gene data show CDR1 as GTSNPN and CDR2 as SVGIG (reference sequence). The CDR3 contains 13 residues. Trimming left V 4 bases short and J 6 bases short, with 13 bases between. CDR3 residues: CAWNGGIGQPQHF. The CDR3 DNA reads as TGTGCCTGGAATGGGGGGATTGGTCAGCCCCAGCATTTT.

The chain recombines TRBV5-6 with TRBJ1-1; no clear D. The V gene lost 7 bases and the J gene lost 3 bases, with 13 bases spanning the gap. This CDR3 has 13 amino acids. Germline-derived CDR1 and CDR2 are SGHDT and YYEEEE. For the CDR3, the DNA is TGTGCCAGCGGGCAGGCTTGGGACACTGAAGCTTTCTTT. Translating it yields CASGQAWDTEAFF.

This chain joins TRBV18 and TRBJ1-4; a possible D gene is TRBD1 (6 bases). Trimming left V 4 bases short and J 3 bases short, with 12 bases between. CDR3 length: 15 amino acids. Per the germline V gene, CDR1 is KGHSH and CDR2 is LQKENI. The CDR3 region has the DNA TGTGCCAGCTCACTAACAGGGCACCCTAATGAAAAACTGTTTTTT. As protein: CASSLTGHPNEKLFF. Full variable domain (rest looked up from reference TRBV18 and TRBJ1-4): NAGVMQNPRHLVRRRGQEARLRCSPMKGHSHVYWYRQLPEEGLKFMVYLQKENIIDESGMPKERFSAEFPKEGPSILRIQQVVRGDSAAYFCASSLTGHPNEKLFFGSGTQLSVL.

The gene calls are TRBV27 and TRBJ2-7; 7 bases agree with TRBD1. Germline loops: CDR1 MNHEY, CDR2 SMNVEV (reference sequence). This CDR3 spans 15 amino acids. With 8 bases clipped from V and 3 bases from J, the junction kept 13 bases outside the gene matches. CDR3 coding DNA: TGTGCCAGCGGGAGAGAAGGGACAGTTGACTACGAGCAGTACTTC. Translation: CASGREGTVDYEQYF.

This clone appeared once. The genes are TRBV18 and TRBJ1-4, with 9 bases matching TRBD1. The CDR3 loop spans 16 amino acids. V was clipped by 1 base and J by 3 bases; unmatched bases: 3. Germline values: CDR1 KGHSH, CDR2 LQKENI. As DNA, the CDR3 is TGTGCCAGCTCACCACGGGACAGGGTCCCTAATGAAAAACTGTTTTTT. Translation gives CASSPRDRVPNEKLFF.

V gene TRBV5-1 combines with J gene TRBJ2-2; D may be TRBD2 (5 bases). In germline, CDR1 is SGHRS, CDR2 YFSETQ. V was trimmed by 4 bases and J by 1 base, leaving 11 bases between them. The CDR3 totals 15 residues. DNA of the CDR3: TGCGCCAGCAGCCCAAGGACTGTGAACACCGGGGAGCTGTTTTTT. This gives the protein CASSPRTVNTGELFF.

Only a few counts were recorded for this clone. The CDR3 nucleotides read TGTGCCAGCAGCTTGAGGCAGGGGGCGCGATACGAGCAGTACTTC. Translating gives CASSLRQGARYEQYF. The V gene is TRBV7-9, the J gene TRBJ2-7, with 8 bases matching TRBD1. Germline V gene sequence: CDR1 SEHNR, CDR2 FQNEAQ (reference sequence). This CDR3 comprises 15 residues. V shed 3 bases and J 4 bases; nucleotides not matched to a gene: 8.

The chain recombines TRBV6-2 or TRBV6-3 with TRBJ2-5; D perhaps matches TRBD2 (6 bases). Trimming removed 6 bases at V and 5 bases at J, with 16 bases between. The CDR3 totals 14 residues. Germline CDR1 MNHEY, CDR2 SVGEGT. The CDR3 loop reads CASSPEAEGETQYF. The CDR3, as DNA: TGTGCCAGCAGCCCAGAGGCGGAGGGGGAGACCCAGTACTTC.

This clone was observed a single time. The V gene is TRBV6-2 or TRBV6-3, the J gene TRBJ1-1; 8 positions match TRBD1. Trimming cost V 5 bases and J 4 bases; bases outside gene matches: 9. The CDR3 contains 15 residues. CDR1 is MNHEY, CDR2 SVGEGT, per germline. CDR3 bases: TGTGCCAGCAGTCCCCACGGACAGGGTAGCACTGAAGCTTTCTTT. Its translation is CASSPHGQGSTEAFF.

CDR3 in amino acids: CASKSGVNTEAFF. The CDR3 nucleotides are TGTGCCAGCAAGTCAGGGGTTAACACTGAAGCTTTCTTT. The J gene is TRBJ1-1, the V gene TRBV6-5, with D possibly being TRBD1 (6 bases). V was cut by 7 bases and J by 2 bases, with 11 bases left in between. The CDR3 totals 13 residues. Germline V lookup: CDR1 MNHEY, CDR2 SVGAGI.

This CDR3 reads CASSLEPNYGYTF. CDR3 nucleotides: TGTGCCAGCAGCTTAGAGCCTAACTATGGCTACACCTTC. The V call is TRBV7-6, the J call TRBJ1-2; D gene unclear. The CDR3 sequence is 13 residues long. In germline, CDR1 is SGHVS, CDR2 FNYEAQ. V lost 1 base and J 0 bases, leaving 3 bases between the germline ends.

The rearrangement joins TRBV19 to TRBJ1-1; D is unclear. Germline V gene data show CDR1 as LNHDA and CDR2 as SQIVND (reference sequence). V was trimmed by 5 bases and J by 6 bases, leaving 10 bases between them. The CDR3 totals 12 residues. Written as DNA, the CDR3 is TGTGCCAGTAGTCTAACGGGGTCTGAAGCTTTCTTT. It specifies CASSLTGSEAFF.

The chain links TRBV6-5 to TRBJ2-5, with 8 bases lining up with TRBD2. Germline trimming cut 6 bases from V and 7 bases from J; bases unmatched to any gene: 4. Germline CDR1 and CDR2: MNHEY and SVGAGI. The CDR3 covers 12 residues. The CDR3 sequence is CASSRGGRTQYF. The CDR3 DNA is TGTGCCAGCAGCCGGGGGGGGAGGACCCAGTACTTC.

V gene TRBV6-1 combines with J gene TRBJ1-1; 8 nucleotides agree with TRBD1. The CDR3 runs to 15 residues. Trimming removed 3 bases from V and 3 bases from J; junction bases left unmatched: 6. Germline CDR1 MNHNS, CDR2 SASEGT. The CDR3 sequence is CASSDVQGGDTEAFF. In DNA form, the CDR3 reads TGTGCCAGCAGTGATGTACAGGGGGGGGACACTGAAGCTTTCTTT.

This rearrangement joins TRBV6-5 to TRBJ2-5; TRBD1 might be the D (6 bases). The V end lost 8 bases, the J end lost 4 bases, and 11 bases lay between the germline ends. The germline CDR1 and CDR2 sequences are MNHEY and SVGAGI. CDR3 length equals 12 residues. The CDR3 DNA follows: TGTGCCAGCGCAGGGGATGGAGAGACCCAGTACTTC. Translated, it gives CASAGDGETQYF.

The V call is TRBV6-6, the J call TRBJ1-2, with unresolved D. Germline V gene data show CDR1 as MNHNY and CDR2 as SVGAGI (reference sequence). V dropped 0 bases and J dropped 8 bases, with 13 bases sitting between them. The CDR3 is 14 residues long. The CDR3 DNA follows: TGTGCCAGCAGTTACTCGGTAGCCCTCGAAGGCTACACCTTC. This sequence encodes CASSYSVALEGYTF.

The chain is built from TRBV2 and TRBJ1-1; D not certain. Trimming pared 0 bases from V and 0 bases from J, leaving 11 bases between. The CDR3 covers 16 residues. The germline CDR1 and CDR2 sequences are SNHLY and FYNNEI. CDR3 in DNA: TGTGCCAGCAGTGAAGCGCGTTGGTTGGTGAACACTGAAGCTTTCTTT. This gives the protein CASSEARWLVNTEAFF. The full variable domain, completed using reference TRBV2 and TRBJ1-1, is EPEVTQTPSHQVTQMGQEVILRCVPISNHLYFYWYRQILGQKVEFLVSFYNNEISEKSEIFDDQFSVERPDGSNFTLKIRSTKLEDSAMYFCASSEARWLVNTEAFFGQGTRLTVV.

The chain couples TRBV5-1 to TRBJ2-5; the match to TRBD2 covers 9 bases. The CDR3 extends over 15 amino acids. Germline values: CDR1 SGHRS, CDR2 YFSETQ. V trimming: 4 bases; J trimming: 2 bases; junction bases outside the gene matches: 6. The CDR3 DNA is TGCGCCAGCAGCCCCCCTAGCGGGGCACAAGAGACCCAGTACTTC. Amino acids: CASSPPSGAQETQYF.

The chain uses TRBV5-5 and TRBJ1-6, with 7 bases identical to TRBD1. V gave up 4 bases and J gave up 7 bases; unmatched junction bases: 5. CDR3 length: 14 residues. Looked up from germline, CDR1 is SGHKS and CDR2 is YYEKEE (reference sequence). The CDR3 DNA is TGTGCCAGCAGCCGAGGACAGGCAAATTCACCCCTCCACTTT. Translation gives CASSRGQANSPLHF.

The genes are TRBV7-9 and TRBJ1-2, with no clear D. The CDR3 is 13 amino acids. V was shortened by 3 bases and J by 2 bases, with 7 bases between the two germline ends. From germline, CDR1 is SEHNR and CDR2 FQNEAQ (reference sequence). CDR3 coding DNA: TGTGCCAGCAGCTTGCGGGTCAACTATGGCTACACCTTC. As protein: CASSLRVNYGYTF.

The CDR3 loop is CASSLPQLAGGQDTQYF. CDR3 coding DNA: TGCGCCAGCAGCCTTCCCCAACTAGCGGGGGGGCAAGATACGCAGTATTTT. J is TRBJ2-3 and V is TRBV5-1; the match to TRBD2 covers 13 bases. V gave up 4 bases and J gave up 5 bases; unmatched junction bases: 10. The CDR3 runs 17 residues. The V gene's germline CDR1 is SGHRS and CDR2 YFSETQ.